Listed below are T cell receptor beta chains from one sample, sequenced in a study of shared clonotypes between healthy human individuals. Here immunoSEQ multiplex PCR was the method, and the copy in TCRdb shows in-frame clones only, minus some. The table records approximately 2,000,000 clones, under 95% of them present only once. The sample comprised naive CD4+ T cells from PBMCs. Every receptor here comes from a young man in good health. Some clones in this sample may be carry-over from other donors' samples. Each CDR3 is given with its conserved first and last residue. The D gene is left open where the match is weak. Clone size, where shown, is once, few, many, or a class for clones that have expanded.

v_gene	d_gene	abundance	j_gene	CDR3nt	CDR3aa
TRBV7-8	-	-	TRBJ1-1	TGTGCCAGCAGCATCCAGGGGAACACTGAAGCTTTCTTT	CASSIQGNTEAFF
TRBV5-1	TRBD1	-	TRBJ2-6	TGCGCCAGCAGCTTGGCGGGACAGTTGAGCTCTGGGGCCAACGTCCTGACTTTC	CASSLAGQLSSGANVLTF
TRBV11-2	TRBD2	-	TRBJ2-1	TGTGCCAGCAGCTCAAGACGCCTAGCGGCGTACAATGAGCAGTTCTTC	CASSSRRLAAYNEQFF
TRBV6-5	-	-	TRBJ2-7	TGTGCCAGCAGTTCAGACAAGGCCTACGAGCAGTACTTC	CASSSDKAYEQYF
TRBV30	-	-	TRBJ1-5	TGTGCCTGGAGTCCCCCGGGCCGGCAGCCCCAGCATTTT	CAWSPPGRQPQHF
TRBV11-3	-	few	TRBJ1-1	TGTGCCAGCAGCAATGGGGGCTTGAACACTGAAGCTTTCTTT	CASSNGGLNTEAFF
TRBV5-4	-	-	TRBJ1-4	TGTGCCAGCAGCTCAGGCGGGGGACCCTCTAATGAAAAACTGTTTTTT	CASSSGGGPSNEKLFF
TRBV27	-	-	TRBJ1-2	TGTGCCAGCAGTTTGACAGGTTATGACTATGGCTACACCTTC	CASSLTGYDYGYTF
TRBV5-6	TRBD1	-	TRBJ2-1	TGTGCCAGCAGCCCTCGAGGGGGCTCGAGCTCCTACAATGAGCAGTTCTTC	CASSPRGGSSSYNEQFF
TRBV2	-	-	TRBJ2-2	TGTGCCAGCAGTGAAGCCAAACAGCCGACCGGGGAGCTGTTTTTT	CASSEAKQPTGELFF
TRBV11-2	TRBD1	-	TRBJ2-7	TGTGCCAGCAGCTCCTTCCTCAGGGGGCTTACCTACGAGCAGTACTTC	CASSSFLRGLTYEQYF
TRBV19	TRBD2	once	TRBJ2-2	TGTGCCAGTAGTATAGATTTCTTTCGGCCTAGCGGGAGGAACACCGGGGAGCTGTTTTTT	CASSIDFFRPSGRNTGELFF
TRBV30	-	-	TRBJ2-2	TGTGCCTGGAGTCCCGAGGGGGGACACACCGGGGAGCTGTTTTTT	CAWSPEGGHTGELFF
TRBV5-8	-	-	TRBJ2-3	TGTGCCAGCAGCTTCCGCATAGCCTCCGACGCTACGCAGTATTTT	CASSFRIASDATQYF
TRBV30	-	once	TRBJ2-2	TGTGCCTGGAGGCCCGGGACTTCGAACACCGGGGAGCTGTTTTTT	CAWRPGTSNTGELFF
TRBV15	-	-	TRBJ2-1	TGTGCCACCAGCAGAGAAAGCTACTCCTACAATGAGCAGTTCTTC	CATSRESYSYNEQFF
TRBV28	-	-	TRBJ2-1	TGTGCCAGCAGTTCTACTAGCTCACGGGATGAGCAGTTCTTC	CASSSTSSRDEQFF
TRBV7-2	TRBD2	-	TRBJ2-2	TGTGCCAGCAGCTTGGAGACTAGCTCCGGGGAGCTGTTTTTT	CASSLETSSGELFF
TRBV28	TRBD1	-	TRBJ1-4	TGTGCCAGCGCCGGGACAGACAATGAAAAACTGTTTTTT	CASAGTDNEKLFF
TRBV18	TRBD2	-	TRBJ2-6	TGTGCCAGCTCACCTCGGCGGGAGAGAACCGGGGCCAACGTCCTGACTTTC	CASSPRRERTGANVLTF
TRBV7-9	-	-	TRBJ1-3	TGTGCCAGCAGCTTAGGACTGAGCTCTGGAAACACCATATATTTT	CASSLGLSSGNTIYF
TRBV21-1	-	once	TRBJ2-1	TGTGCCAGCAGCAAGGAAGTAATGTCGGTTTGGTATGAGCAGTTCTTC	CASSKEVMSVWYEQFF
TRBV2	-	-	TRBJ1-4	TGTGCCAGCAGTGACGGGCTTAATCCCTCGAGTGATGAAAAACTGTTTTTT	CASSDGLNPSSDEKLFF
TRBV5-6	TRBD1	-	TRBJ2-7	TGTGCCAGCAGCCTTAAAGGACTCCAGGGGGACGAGCAGTACTTC	CASSLKGLQGDEQYF
TRBV28	-	-	TRBJ2-3	TGTGCCAGCAGTTTATCCGACGGAAGAAGCACAGATACGCAGTATTTT	CASSLSDGRSTDTQYF
TRBV11-2	-	-	TRBJ2-5	TGTGCCAGCAGCTTAGTTTCAGGGGCGGTTCAAGAGACCCAGTACTTC	CASSLVSGAVQETQYF
TRBV27	-	-	TRBJ1-5	TGTGCCAGCAGGGAGGACAATATCGGCAATCAGCCCCAGCATTTT	CASREDNIGNQPQHF